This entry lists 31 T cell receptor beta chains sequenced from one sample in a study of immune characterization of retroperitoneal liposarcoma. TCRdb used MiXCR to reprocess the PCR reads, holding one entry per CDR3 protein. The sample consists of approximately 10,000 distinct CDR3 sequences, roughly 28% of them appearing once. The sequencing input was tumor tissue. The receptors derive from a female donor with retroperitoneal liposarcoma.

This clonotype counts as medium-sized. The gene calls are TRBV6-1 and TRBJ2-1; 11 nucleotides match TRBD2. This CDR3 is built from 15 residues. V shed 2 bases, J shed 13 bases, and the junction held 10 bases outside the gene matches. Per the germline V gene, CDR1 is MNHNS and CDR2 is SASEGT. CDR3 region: CASSEIAGGQETQFF. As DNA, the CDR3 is TGTGCCAGCAGTGAAATAGCGGGGGGGCAAGAGACCCAGTTCTTC.

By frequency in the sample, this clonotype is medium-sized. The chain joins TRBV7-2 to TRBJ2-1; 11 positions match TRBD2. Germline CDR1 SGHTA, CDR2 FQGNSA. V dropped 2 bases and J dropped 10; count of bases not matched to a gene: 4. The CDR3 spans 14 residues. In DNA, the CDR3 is TGTGCCAGCAGCTTAACTAGCGGGAGTGCCGAGCAGTTCTTC. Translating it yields CASSLTSGSAEQFF.

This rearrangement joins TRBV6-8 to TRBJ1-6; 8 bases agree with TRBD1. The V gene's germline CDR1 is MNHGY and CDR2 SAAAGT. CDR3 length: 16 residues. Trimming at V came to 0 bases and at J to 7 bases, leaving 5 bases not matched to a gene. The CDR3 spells CASSYSGQGANSPLHF. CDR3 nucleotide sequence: TGTGCCAGCAGTTACTCCGGACAGGGTGCGAATTCACCCCTCCACTTT.

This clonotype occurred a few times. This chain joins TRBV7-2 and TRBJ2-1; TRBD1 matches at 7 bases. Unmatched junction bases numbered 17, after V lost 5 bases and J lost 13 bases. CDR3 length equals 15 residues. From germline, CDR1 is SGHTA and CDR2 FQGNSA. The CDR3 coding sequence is TGTGCCAGCAGCCAAATCGGGACAGCGCAAGAGACCCAGTTCTTC. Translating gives CASSQIGTAQETQFF.

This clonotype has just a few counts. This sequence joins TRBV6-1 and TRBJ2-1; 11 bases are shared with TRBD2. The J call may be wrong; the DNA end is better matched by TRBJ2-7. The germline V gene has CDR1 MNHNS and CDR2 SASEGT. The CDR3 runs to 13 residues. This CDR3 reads CATATSGGNEQYF. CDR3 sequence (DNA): TGTGCCACCGCCACTAGCGGGGGCAATGAGCAGTACTTC.

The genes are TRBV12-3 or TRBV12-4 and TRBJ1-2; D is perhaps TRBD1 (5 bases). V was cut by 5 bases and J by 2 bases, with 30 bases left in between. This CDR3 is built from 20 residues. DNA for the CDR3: TGTGCCAGCAGTCCCACCCCGGGGTCAGGGAGCCGCGATCAAAACTATGGCTACACCTTC. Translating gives CASSPTPGSGSRDQNYGYTF.

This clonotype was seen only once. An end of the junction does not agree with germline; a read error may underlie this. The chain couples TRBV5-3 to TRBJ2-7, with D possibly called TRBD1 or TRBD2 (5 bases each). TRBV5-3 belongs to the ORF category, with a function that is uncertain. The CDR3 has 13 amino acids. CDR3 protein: CASSLVGDHEQYF. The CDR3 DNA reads TGTGCCAGCAGCTTGGTGGGGGACCACGAGCAGTACTTC.

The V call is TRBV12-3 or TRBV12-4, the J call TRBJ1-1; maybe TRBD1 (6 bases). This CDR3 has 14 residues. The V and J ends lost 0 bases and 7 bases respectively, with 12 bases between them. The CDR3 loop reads CASSLAQGSFEAFF. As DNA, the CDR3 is TGTGCCAGCAGTTTAGCGCAGGGGTCCTTTGAAGCTTTCTTT.

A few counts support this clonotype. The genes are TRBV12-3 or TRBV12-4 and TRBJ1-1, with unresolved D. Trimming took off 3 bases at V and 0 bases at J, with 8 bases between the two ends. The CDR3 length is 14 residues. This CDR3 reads CASSLVTLNTEAFF. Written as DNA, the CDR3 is TGTGCCAGCAGTTTGGTCACTCTGAACACTGAAGCTTTCTTT.

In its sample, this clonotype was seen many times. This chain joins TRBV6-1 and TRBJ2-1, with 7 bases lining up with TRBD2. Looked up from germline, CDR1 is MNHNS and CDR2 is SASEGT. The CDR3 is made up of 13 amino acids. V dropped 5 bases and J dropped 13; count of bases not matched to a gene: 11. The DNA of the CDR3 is TGTGCCAGCAGTTGGAGCGGGGCCGAGACCCAGTTCTTC. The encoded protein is CASSWSGAETQFF.

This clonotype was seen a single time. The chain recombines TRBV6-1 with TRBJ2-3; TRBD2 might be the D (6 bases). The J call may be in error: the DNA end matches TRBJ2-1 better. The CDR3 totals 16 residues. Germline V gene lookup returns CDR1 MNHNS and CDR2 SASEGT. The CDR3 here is CASSEFWAGSSGEQFF. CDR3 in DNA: TGTGCCAGCAGTGAATTTTGGGCGGGAAGTTCAGGTGAGCAGTTCTTC.

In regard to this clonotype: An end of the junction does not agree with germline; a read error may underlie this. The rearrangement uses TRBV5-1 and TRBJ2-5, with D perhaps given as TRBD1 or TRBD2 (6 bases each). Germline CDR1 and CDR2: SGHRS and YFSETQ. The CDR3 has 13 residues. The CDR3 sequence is CASRLGGEETQYF. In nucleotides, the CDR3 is TGCGCCAGCAGGTTGGGGGGCGAGGAGACCCAGTACTTC.

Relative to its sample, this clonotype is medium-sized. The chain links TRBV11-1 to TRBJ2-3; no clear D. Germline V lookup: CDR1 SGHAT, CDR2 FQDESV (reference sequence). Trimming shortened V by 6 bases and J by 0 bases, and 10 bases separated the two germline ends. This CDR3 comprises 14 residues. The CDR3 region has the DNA TGTGCCAGCAGTACTGGAAGTAGCACAGATACGCAGTATTTT. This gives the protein CASSTGSSTDTQYF.

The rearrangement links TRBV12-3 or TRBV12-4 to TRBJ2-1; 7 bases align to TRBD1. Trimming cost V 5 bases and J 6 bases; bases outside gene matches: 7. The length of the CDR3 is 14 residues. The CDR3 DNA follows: TGTGCCAGCAGTCCTGGACAGGCGGGCAATGAGCAGTTCTTC. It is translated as CASSPGQAGNEQFF.

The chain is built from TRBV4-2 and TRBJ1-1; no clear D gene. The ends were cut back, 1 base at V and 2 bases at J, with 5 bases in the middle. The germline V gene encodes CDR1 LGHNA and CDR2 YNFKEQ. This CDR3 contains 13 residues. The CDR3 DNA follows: TGTGCCAGCAGCCAAGTGGGAAACACTGAAGCTTTCTTT. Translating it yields CASSQVGNTEAFF.

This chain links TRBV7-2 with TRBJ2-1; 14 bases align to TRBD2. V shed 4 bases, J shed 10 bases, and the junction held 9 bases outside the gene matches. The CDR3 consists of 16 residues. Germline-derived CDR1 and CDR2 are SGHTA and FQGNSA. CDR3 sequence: CASSSGLAGVGYEQFF. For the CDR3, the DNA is TGTGCCAGCAGCTCGGGACTAGCGGGAGTGGGCTACGAGCAGTTCTTC.

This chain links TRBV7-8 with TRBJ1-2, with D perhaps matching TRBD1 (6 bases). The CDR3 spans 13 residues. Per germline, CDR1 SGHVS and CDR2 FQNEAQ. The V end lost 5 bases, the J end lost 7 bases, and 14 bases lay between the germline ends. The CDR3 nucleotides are TGTGCCAGCAGCCACCTTGGGGGGCTTGGCTACACCTTC. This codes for CASSHLGGLGYTF.

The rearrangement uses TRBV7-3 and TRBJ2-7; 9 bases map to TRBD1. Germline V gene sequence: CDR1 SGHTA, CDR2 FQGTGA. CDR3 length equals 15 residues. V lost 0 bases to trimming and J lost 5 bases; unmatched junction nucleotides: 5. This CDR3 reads CASSLTGTGRNEQYF. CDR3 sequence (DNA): TGTGCCAGCAGCTTAACGGGGACAGGGAGGAACGAGCAGTACTTC.

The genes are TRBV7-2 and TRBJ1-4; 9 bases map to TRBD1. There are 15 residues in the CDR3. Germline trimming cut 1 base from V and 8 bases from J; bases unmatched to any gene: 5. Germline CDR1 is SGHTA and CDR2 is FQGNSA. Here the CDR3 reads CASSLGDRVWEKLFF. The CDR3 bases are TGTGCCAGCAGCTTAGGGGACAGGGTATGGGAAAAACTGTTTTTT.

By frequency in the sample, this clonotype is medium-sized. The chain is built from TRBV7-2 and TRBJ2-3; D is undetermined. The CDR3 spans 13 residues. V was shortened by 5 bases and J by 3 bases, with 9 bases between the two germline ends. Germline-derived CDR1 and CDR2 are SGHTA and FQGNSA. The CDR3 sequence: CASSLRQTDTQYF. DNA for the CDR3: TGTGCCAGCAGCCTCAGACAAACAGATACGCAGTATTTT.

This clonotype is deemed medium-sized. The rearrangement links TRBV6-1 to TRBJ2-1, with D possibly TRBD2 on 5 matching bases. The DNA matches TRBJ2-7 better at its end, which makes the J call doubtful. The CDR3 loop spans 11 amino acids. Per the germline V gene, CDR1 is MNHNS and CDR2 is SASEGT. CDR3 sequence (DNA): TGTGCCAGCAGAGACTACAATGAGCAGTACTTC. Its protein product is CASRDYNEQYF.

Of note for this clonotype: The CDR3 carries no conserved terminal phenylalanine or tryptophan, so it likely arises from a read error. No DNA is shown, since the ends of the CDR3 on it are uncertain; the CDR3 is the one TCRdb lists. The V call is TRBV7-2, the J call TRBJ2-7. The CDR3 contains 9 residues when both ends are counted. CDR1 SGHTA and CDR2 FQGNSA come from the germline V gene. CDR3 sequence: CASSLSVSG.

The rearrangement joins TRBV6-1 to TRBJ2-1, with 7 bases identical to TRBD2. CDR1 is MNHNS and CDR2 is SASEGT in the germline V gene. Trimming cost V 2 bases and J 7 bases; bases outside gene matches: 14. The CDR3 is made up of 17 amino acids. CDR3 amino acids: CASSEFVGGNQGNEQFF. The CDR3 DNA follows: TGTGCCAGCAGTGAATTCGTCGGGGGGAATCAAGGGAATGAGCAGTTCTTC.

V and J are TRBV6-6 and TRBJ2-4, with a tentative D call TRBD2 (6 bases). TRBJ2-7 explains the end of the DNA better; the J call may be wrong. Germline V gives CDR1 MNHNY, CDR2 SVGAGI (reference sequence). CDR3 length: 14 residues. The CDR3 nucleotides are TGTGCCAGCAGTTACGCCCAGCGGGCCTACGAGCAGTACTTC. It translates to CASSYAQRAYEQYF.

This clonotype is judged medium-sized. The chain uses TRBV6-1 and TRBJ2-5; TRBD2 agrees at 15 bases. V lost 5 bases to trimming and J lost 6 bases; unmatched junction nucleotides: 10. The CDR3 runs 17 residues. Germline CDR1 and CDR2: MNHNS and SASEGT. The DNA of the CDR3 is TGTGCCAGCAGTTCCCCAGGACTAGCGGGAGGGAAAAAGACCCAGTACTTC. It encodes CASSSPGLAGGKKTQYF.

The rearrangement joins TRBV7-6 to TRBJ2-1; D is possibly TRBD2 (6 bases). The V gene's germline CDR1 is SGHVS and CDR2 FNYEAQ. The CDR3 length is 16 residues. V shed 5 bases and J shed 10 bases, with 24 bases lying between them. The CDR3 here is CASSPRLGLHLYEQFF. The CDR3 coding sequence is TGTGCCAGCAGCCCAAGACTGGGACTCCACTTATACGAGCAGTTCTTC.

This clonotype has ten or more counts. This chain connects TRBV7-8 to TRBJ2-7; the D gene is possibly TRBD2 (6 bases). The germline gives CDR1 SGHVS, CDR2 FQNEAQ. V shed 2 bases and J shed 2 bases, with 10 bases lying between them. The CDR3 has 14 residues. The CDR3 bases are TGTGCCAGCAGCTTATCGGGACTCGCCTACGAGCAGTACTTC. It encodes CASSLSGLAYEQYF.

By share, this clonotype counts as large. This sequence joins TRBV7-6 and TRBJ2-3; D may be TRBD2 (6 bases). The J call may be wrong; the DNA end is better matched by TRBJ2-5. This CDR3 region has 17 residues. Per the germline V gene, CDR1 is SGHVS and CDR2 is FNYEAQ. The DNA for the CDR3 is TGTGCCAGCAGCCCCCCTTTCGGGCGGGGCGAGGGGGAGACCCAGTACTTC. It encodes CASSPPFGRGEGETQYF.

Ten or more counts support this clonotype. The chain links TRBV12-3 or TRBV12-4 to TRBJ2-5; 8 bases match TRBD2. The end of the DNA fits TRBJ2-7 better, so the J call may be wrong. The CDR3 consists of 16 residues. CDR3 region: CASSFGAGGPGYEQYF. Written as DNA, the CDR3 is TGTGCCAGCAGTTTTGGGGCGGGAGGCCCCGGCTACGAGCAGTACTTC.

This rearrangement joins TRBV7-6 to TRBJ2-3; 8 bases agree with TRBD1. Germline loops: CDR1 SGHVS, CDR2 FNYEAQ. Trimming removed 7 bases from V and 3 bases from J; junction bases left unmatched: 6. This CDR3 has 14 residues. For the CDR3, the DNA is TGTGCCAGCACCCCCGACAGGGGAACAGATACGCAGTATTTT. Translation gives CASTPDRGTDTQYF.

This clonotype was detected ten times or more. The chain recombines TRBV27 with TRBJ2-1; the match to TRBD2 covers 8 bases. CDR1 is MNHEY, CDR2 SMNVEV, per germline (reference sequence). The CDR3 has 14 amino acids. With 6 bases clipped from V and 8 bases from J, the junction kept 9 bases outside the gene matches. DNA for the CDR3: TGTGCCAGCAGCTCCGGGGGGGTCTGGGATGAGCAGTTCTTC. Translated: CASSSGGVWDEQFF.